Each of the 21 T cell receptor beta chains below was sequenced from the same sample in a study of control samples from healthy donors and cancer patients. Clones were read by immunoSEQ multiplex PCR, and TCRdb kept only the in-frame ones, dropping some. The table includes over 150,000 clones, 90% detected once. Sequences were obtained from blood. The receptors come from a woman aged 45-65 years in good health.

In DNA form, the CDR3 reads TGTGCCATCAGGGGCTTCGGGGTCGGAGAGACCCAGTACTTC. Translation: CAIRGFGVGETQYF. J is TRBJ2-5 and V is TRBV10-3, with D possibly being TRBD2 (5 bases). V was trimmed by 6 bases and J by 4 bases, leaving 15 bases between them. There are 14 residues in the CDR3. CDR1 and CDR2 from the germline V gene are ENHRY and SYGVKD.

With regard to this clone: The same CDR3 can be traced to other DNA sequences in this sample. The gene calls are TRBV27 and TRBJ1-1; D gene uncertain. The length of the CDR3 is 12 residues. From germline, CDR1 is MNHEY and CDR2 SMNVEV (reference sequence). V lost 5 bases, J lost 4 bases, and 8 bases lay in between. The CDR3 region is CASSRWGTEAFF. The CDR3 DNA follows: TGTGCCAGCAGTAGGTGGGGCACTGAAGCTTTCTTT.

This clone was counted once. This CDR3 is CASSSPQGAGQPQHF. CDR3 nucleotides: TGTGCCAGCAGTTCGCCACAGGGGGCGGGTCAGCCCCAGCATTTT. The chain couples TRBV28 to TRBJ1-5, with 9 bases that match TRBD1. The CDR3 is made up of 15 amino acids. V lost 4 bases and J lost 6; bases outside the gene matches: 7. Per germline, CDR1 MDHEN and CDR2 SYDVKM.

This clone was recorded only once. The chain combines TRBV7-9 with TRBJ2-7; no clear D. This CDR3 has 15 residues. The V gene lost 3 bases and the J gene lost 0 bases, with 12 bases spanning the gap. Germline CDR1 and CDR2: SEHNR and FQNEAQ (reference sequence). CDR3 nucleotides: TGTGCCAGCAGCTTGGGCACAGCCAGCTCCTACGAGCAGTACTTC. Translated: CASSLGTASSYEQYF.

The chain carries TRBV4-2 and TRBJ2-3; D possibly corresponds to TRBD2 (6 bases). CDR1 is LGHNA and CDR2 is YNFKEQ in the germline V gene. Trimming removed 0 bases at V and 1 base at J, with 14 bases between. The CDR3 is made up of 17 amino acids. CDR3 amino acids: CASSQDRGGEGTDTQYF. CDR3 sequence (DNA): TGTGCCAGCAGCCAAGATCGTGGCGGGGAAGGCACAGATACGCAGTATTTT.

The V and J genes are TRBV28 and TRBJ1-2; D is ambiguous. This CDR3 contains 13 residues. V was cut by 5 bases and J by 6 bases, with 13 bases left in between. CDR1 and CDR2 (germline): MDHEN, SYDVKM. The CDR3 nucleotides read TGTGCCAGCAGTCCGATCCTGTCGGATGGCTACACCTTC. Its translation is CASSPILSDGYTF.

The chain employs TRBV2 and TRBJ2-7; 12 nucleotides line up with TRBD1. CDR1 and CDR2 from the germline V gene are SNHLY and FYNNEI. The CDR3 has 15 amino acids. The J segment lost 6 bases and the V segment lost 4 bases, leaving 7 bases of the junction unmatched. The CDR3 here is CASSVSGQGASEQYF. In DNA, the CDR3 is TGTGCCAGCAGTGTTTCGGGACAGGGGGCTAGCGAGCAGTACTTC.

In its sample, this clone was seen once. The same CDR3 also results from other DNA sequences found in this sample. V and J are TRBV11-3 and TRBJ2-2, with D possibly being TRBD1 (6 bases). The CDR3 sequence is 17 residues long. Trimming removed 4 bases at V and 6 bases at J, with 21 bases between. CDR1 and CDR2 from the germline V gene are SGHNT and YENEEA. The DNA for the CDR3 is TGTGCCAGCAGCTATCGTAGGGGTGGTGGGGGCGCCGGGGAGCTGTTTTTT. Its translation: CASSYRRGGGGAGELFF.

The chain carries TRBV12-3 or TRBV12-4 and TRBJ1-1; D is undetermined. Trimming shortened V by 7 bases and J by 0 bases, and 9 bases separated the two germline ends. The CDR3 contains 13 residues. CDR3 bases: TGTGCCAGCATCTCCGGGGTGAACACTGAAGCTTTCTTT. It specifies CASISGVNTEAFF.

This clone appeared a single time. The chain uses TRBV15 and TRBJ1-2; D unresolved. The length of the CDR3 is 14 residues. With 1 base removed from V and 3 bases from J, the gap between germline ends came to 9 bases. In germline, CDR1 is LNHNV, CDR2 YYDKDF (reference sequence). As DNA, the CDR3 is TGTGCCACCAGCAGAGGGGCAGCGGACTATGGCTACACCTTC. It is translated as CATSRGAADYGYTF.

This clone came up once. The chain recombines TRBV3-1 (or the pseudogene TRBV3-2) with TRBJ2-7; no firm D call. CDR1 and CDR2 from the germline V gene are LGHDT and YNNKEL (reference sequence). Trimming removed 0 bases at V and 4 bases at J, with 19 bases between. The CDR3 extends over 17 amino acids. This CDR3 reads CASSQDRTSAKSYEQYF. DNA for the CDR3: TGTGCCAGCAGCCAAGATCGGACCTCAGCGAAATCATACGAGCAGTACTTC.

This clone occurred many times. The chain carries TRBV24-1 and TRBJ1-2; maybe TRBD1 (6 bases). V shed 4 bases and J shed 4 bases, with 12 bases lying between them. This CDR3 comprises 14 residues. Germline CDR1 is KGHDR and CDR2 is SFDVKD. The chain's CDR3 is CATSEGTPGYGYTF. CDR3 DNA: TGTGCCACCAGTGAAGGGACACCCGGCTATGGCTACACCTTC.

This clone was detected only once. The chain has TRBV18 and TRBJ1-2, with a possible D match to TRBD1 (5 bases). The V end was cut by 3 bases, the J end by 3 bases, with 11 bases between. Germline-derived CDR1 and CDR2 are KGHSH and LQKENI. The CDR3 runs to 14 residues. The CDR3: CASSPQGGDYGYTF. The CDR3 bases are TGTGCCAGCTCACCCCAGGGTGGGGACTATGGCTACACCTTC.

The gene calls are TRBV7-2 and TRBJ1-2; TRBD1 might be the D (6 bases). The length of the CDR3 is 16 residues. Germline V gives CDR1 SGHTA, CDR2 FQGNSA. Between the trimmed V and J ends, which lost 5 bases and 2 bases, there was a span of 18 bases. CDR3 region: CASSPHPFQGNYGYTF. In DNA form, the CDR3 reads TGTGCCAGCAGCCCACACCCCTTCCAGGGGAACTATGGCTACACCTTC.

The CDR3 region is CASSSHPTGNYGYTF. The CDR3 bases are TGTGCCAGCAGTTCCCACCCGACAGGGAACTATGGCTACACCTTC. V usage is TRBV6-5 and J usage is TRBJ1-2, with 7 bases fitting TRBD1. V gave up 4 bases and J gave up 2 bases; unmatched junction bases: 7. Germline-derived CDR1 and CDR2 are MNHEY and SVGAGI. The CDR3 loop spans 15 amino acids.

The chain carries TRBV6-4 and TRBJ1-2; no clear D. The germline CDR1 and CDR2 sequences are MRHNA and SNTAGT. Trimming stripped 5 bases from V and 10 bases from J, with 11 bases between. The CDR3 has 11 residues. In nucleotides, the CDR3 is TGTGCCAGCAGTTTTGGGCCAATCTACACCTTC. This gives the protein CASSFGPIYTF.

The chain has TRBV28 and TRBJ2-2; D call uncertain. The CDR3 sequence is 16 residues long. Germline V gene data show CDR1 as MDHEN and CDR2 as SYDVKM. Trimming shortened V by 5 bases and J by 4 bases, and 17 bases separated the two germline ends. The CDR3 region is CASSPILGVGTGELFF. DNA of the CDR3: TGTGCCAGCAGTCCCATATTGGGTGTCGGCACCGGGGAGCTGTTTTTT.

CDR3 nucleotide sequence: TGCGCCAGCAGCCACCCCGGAGGGGGAACGTCCTACGAGCAGTACTTC. Amino acid sequence: CASSHPGGGTSYEQYF. The V and J genes are TRBV4-1 and TRBJ2-7; possibly TRBD1 or TRBD2 for D (6 bases each). The CDR3 totals 16 residues. CDR1 and CDR2 (germline): MGHRA, YSYEKL. Between the trimmed V and J ends, which lost 3 bases and 1 base, there was a span of 16 bases.

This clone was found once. Written as DNA, the CDR3 is TGTGCCAGCAGTTCTAGTAGCACAGATACGCAGTATTTT. Protein product: CASSSSSTDTQYF. The chain joins TRBV6-2 or TRBV6-3 to TRBJ2-3, with no clear D. The germline V gene encodes CDR1 MNHEY and CDR2 SVGEGT. V was shortened by 4 bases and J by 0 bases, with 5 bases between the two germline ends. This CDR3 comprises 13 residues.

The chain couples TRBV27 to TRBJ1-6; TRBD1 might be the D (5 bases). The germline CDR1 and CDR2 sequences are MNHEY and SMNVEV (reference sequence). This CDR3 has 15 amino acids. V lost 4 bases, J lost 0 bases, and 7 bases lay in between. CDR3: CASSSDSSYNSPLHF. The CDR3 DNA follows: TGTGCCAGCAGTTCAGACAGCTCCTATAATTCACCCCTCCACTTT.

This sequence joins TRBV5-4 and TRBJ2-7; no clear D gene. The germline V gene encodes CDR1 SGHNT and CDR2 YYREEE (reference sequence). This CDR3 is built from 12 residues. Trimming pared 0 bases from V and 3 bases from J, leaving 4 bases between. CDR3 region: CASSLDDYEQYF. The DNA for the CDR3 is TGTGCCAGCAGCTTGGACGACTACGAGCAGTACTTC.